A single sample is the source of the 32 T cell receptor beta chains below, sequenced in a study of blood T cells in healthy people across ages. Primers used in a second PCR of about 7 to 12 cycles were a sample-barcoded 5' primer and a J-beta primer mix. TCRdb processed the 5' RACE reads anew with MiXCR; each CDR3 protein has one entry. Of more than 800,000 distinct CDR3 sequences listed, 25% to 35% are singletons. Sequencing was carried out using blood. The receptors shown here come from a woman older than 75 in good health.

The count of this clonotype is one. The chain is built from TRBV6-2 or TRBV6-3 and TRBJ1-5, with D perhaps TRBD1 (6 bases). CDR1 is MNHEY, CDR2 SVGEGT, per germline. Deletions cut 9 bases from V and 0 bases from J, with 9 bases between. This CDR3 spans 13 amino acids. This CDR3 is CASRQVSNQPQHF. CDR3 coding DNA: TGTGCCAGTAGACAGGTTAGCAATCAGCCCCAGCATTTT.

V is TRBV3-1 and J is TRBJ2-5, with D perhaps matching TRBD1 or TRBD2 (6 bases each). Germline CDR1 reads LGHDT; CDR2 reads YNNKEL (reference sequence). The CDR3 is 15 amino acids. The V end lost 1 base, the J end lost 6 bases, and 15 bases lay between the germline ends. CDR3: CASSQGRGTGKTQYF. The CDR3 DNA sequence: TGTGCCAGCAGCCAAGGGAGGGGGACCGGTAAGACCCAGTACTTC.

V is TRBV5-1 and J is TRBJ1-2; D is unclear. Germline V gene sequence: CDR1 SGHRS, CDR2 YFSETQ. The germline V and J ends were trimmed by 4 bases and 3 bases, with 13 bases remaining between them. The CDR3 contains 14 residues. The CDR3 coding sequence is TGCGCCAGCAGCCGCTCGGAAGTTTACTATGGCTACACCTTC. Encoded protein: CASSRSEVYYGYTF.

Only a few counts were recorded for this clonotype. Possible read error: a much larger clone is one base away. The chain has TRBV7-2 and TRBJ2-1; TRBD2 matches at 8 bases. Gene TRBJ2-7 matches the end of the DNA better, so the J call may be wrong. CDR1 SGHTA and CDR2 FQGNSA come from the germline V gene. The CDR3 length is 15 residues. CDR3 sequence (DNA): TGTGCCAGCAGCTTAGCCGGGGGGGCCAGCAATGAGCAGTACTTC. Translating gives CASSLAGGASNEQYF.

This chain joins TRBV20-1 and TRBJ2-7, with D maybe TRBD2 (5 bases). The J call may be wrong; the DNA end is better matched by TRBJ2-5. The germline gives CDR1 DFQATT, CDR2 SNEGSKA (reference sequence). This CDR3 is built from 14 residues. DNA for the CDR3: TGCAGTGCTAGAGTAAGAAGGACGGGGGAGACCCAGTACTTC. It encodes CSARVRRTGETQYF.

Worth noting for this clonotype: It is likely a read error, because the conserved phenylalanine at the end of the CDR3 is missing. The chain has TRBV28 and TRBJ1-6; D perhaps matches TRBD1 (5 bases). The CDR3 sequence is 14 residues long. The germline V gene encodes CDR1 MDHEN and CDR2 SYDVKM. Trimming took off 3 bases at V and 7 bases at J, with 10 bases between the two ends. The CDR3 region has the DNA TGTGCCAGCAGTTTCAGGGTTCGGAATTCACCCCTCCACTCT. Translating it yields CASSFRVRNSPLHS.

This clonotype was seen many times. The chain is built from TRBV4-2 and TRBJ1-5; 9 nucleotides align to TRBD1. In germline, CDR1 is LGHNA, CDR2 YNFKEQ. The CDR3 spans 16 residues. Trimming at V came to 4 bases and at J to 5 bases, leaving 9 bases not matched to a gene. CDR3 residues: CASSPSTGQGHQPQHF. The DNA for the CDR3 is TGTGCCAGCAGCCCATCGACCGGACAGGGGCATCAGCCCCAGCATTTT.

This clonotype was detected ten times or more. The rearrangement links TRBV2 to TRBJ2-7; 8 positions match TRBD2. The J segment lost 4 bases and the V segment lost 3 bases, leaving 8 bases of the junction unmatched. The CDR3 is 15 amino acids. Germline CDR1 is SNHLY and CDR2 is FYNNEI. The CDR3 region has the DNA TGTGCCAGCAGTGACGCAGGACTAGCCGGTTACGAGCAGTACTTC. Its protein product is CASSDAGLAGYEQYF.

This clonotype was counted at least ten times. The chain is built from TRBV7-2 and TRBJ2-1, with 8 nucleotides matching TRBD2. J gave up 1 base and V 5 bases, and 4 bases lay outside the gene matches. The CDR3 runs to 15 residues. Per germline, CDR1 SGHTA and CDR2 FQGNSA. The CDR3 protein is CASSNSGASYNEQFF. The CDR3 coding sequence is TGTGCCAGCAGCAATAGCGGGGCTTCCTACAATGAGCAGTTCTTC.

The chain recombines TRBV7-2 with TRBJ2-4, with 10 bases identical to TRBD1. The DNA end is a closer match to TRBJ2-7, so the J assignment may be wrong. Germline V gives CDR1 SGHTA, CDR2 FQGNSA. This CDR3 region has 16 residues. The CDR3 region is CASSNRDRGPLYEQYF. CDR3 nucleotide sequence: TGTGCCAGCAGCAACCGGGACAGGGGACCCCTCTACGAGCAGTACTTC.

This clonotype was recorded a few times. The chain links TRBV7-7 to TRBJ2-5; weak D call: TRBD2 (7 bases). Germline V CDR1 and CDR2: SSHAT, FNYEAQ (reference sequence). V was shortened by 5 bases and J by 3 bases, with 16 bases between the two germline ends. The CDR3 loop spans 15 amino acids. CDR3 amino acids: CASSGGRGLEETQYF. Here the CDR3 DNA reads TGTGCCAGCAGCGGGGGGCGGGGGCTAGAAGAGACCCAGTACTTC.

This clonotype was seen a few times. One end of the junction varies from germline; a read error may be responsible. The gene calls are TRBV2 and TRBJ1-3, with D hard to call. Germline loops: CDR1 SNHLY, CDR2 FYNNEI. The CDR3 has 14 residues. CDR3 in DNA: TGTGCCAGCACAGCGGACCCTCCTGGAAACGCCATATATTTT. Amino acid sequence: CASTADPPGNAIYF.

In this sample, this clonotype turned up many times. The rearrangement links TRBV6-2 or TRBV6-3 to TRBJ1-2, with 10 bases matching TRBD1. CDR1 and CDR2 (germline): MNHEY, SVGEGT. Losses at the gene ends were 4 bases for V and 0 bases for J; bases not matched to a gene: 11. There are 18 residues in the CDR3. The CDR3 DNA is TGTGCCAGCAGTTCGTCCGGGACAGGGGTCCGAGCTAACTATGGCTACACCTTC. It yields the protein CASSSSGTGVRANYGYTF.

This clonotype came up many times. The rearrangement uses TRBV12-3 or TRBV12-4 and TRBJ2-7, with D maybe TRBD2 (7 bases). The V and J ends lost 7 bases and 3 bases respectively, with 16 bases between them. The CDR3 is made up of 14 amino acids. CDR3 coding DNA: TGTGCCAGCACCCCTCGGGGGGCGGGCTACGAGCAGTACTTC. Residues: CASTPRGAGYEQYF.

This clonotype was seen at least ten times. The chain links TRBV20-1 to TRBJ1-2; 8 nucleotides match TRBD1. The CDR3 contains 15 residues. Per germline, CDR1 DFQATT and CDR2 SNEGSKA (reference sequence). Losses at the gene ends were 2 bases for V and 5 bases for J; bases not matched to a gene: 10. The CDR3 loop is CSARSDRGDVYGYTF. For the CDR3, the DNA is TGCAGTGCTAGATCCGACAGGGGCGATGTGTATGGCTACACCTTC.

This clonotype was recorded many times. CDR3 DNA: TGCGCCAGCAGCTTGGGACAGGCTCCAGAGACCCAGTACTTC. This gives the protein CASSLGQAPETQYF. The gene calls are TRBV5-1 and TRBJ2-5; perhaps TRBD1 as D (6 bases). V lost 0 bases to trimming and J lost 4 bases, with 10 bases between them. The CDR3 consists of 14 residues. From germline, CDR1 is SGHRS and CDR2 YFSETQ.

Concerning this clonotype: Being one base from a much bigger clone, this may be a read error. V and J are TRBV6-2 or TRBV6-3 and TRBJ1-6; tentative D call: TRBD1 (5 bases). The germline V gene encodes CDR1 MNHEY and CDR2 SVGEGT. CDR3 length: 14 amino acids. The CDR3 DNA is TGTGCCTGCAGTTACCCCCAGGGTAATTCACCCCTCCACTTT. It encodes CACSYPQGNSPLHF.

This clonotype was detected ten times or more. The chain recombines TRBV5-6 with TRBJ2-1, with D possibly matching TRBD1 (6 bases). The V and J ends lost 6 bases and 0 bases respectively, with 16 bases between them. Germline V gene lookup returns CDR1 SGHDT and CDR2 YYEEEE. The CDR3 runs 16 residues. Here the CDR3 reads CASTSGTLSSYNEQFF. The CDR3 DNA sequence: TGTGCCAGCACCTCCGGGACACTAAGCTCCTACAATGAGCAGTTCTTC.

This clonotype showed up many times. The genes are TRBV6-1 and TRBJ2-5; D is possibly TRBD2 (7 bases). V gave up 7 bases and J gave up 5 bases, with 26 bases separating them. Germline assignment: CDR1 MNHNS and CDR2 SASEGT. CDR3 length: 17 residues. CDR3 in amino acids: CASTTGRGGSIRETQYF. The CDR3 DNA reads TGTGCCAGCACCACGGGAAGGGGGGGATCCATCAGGGAGACCCAGTACTTC.

The genes are TRBV20-1 and TRBJ2-1; a weak D match, TRBD1 (7 bases). The CDR3 is 14 residues long. V lost 3 bases, J lost 2 bases, and 11 bases lay in between. Germline CDR1 DFQATT, CDR2 SNEGSKA (reference sequence). The CDR3 bases are TGCAGTGCTAGCAGGGGGGCCCCCTACAATGAGCAGTTCTTC. Protein sequence: CSASRGAPYNEQFF.

This clonotype occurred many times. V is TRBV20-1 and J is TRBJ2-5, with D unclear. The germline V gene encodes CDR1 DFQATT and CDR2 SNEGSKA (reference sequence). V was shortened by 0 bases and J by 1 base, with 15 bases between the two germline ends. The CDR3 runs to 16 residues. The CDR3, as DNA: TGCAGTGCTAGAGACCCAAAAGGAAGGCCCCAAGAGACCCAGTACTTC. Translation: CSARDPKGRPQETQYF.

This clonotype was recorded many times. The chain joins TRBV7-2 to TRBJ1-6; TRBD1 might be the D (5 bases). The germline CDR1 and CDR2 sequences are SGHTA and FQGNSA. The CDR3 extends over 15 amino acids. V lost 1 base to trimming and J lost 9 bases, with 13 bases between them. CDR3: CASSLDGTIGSPLHF. The CDR3 nucleotides are TGTGCCAGCAGCTTAGACGGGACGATAGGTTCACCCCTCCACTTT.

This clonotype was seen ten or more times. The chain joins TRBV5-1 to TRBJ2-5; 8 bases map to TRBD1. Germline-derived CDR1 and CDR2 are SGHRS and YFSETQ. V lost 0 bases to trimming and J lost 4 bases; unmatched junction nucleotides: 5. The length of the CDR3 is 15 residues. The CDR3: CASSLGTGLGETQYF. In DNA form, the CDR3 reads TGCGCCAGCAGCTTGGGGACAGGGTTGGGAGAGACCCAGTACTTC.

The rearrangement uses TRBV2 and TRBJ1-4; D perhaps matches TRBD1 (5 bases). The ends were cut back, 6 bases at V and 7 bases at J, with 15 bases in the middle. The CDR3 loop spans 14 amino acids. Germline-derived CDR1 and CDR2 are SNHLY and FYNNEI. CDR3 sequence reads: CASSREEGSEKLFF. The CDR3 coding sequence is TGTGCCAGCAGCAGGGAAGAAGGGAGTGAAAAACTGTTTTTT.

This clonotype was detected ten times or more. The genes are TRBV4-3 and TRBJ2-1; the match to TRBD2 covers 8 bases. This CDR3 has 17 residues. The V gene end was trimmed by 0 bases and the J gene end by 1 base; junction bases not matched to a gene: 5. Germline lookup yields CDR1 LGHNA and CDR2 YSLEER. The CDR3 DNA follows: TGCGCCAGCAGCCAAGACAGGGCGGGGGGATCCTACAATGAGCAGTTCTTC. It is translated as CASSQDRAGGSYNEQFF.

This chain connects TRBV12-3 or TRBV12-4 to TRBJ1-6; 7 positions agree with TRBD1. V shed 7 bases, J shed 7 bases, and the junction held 10 bases outside the gene matches. CDR3 size: 15 residues. The CDR3 is CASKRDRVVNSPLHF. In DNA, the CDR3 is TGTGCCAGCAAGCGAGACAGGGTCGTAAATTCACCCCTCCACTTT.

This clonotype occurred many times. CDR3 nucleotide sequence: TGCAGTGCTAGACCACCGGGCCCCAATGAGCAGTTCTTC. Translating gives CSARPPGPNEQFF. V usage is TRBV20-1 and J usage is TRBJ2-1, with D unresolved. The CDR3 has 13 residues. The germline V gene has CDR1 DFQATT and CDR2 SNEGSKA (reference sequence). V was cut by 2 bases and J by 6 bases, with 11 bases left in between.

This clonotype was picked up many times. The chain carries TRBV6-6 and TRBJ2-1; the match to TRBD1 covers 9 bases. V gave up 6 bases and J gave up 9 bases; unmatched junction bases: 6. CDR3 length: 13 residues. Germline CDR1 and CDR2: MNHNY and SVGAGI (reference sequence). The CDR3 sequence is CASRDRGLSEQFF. CDR3 DNA: TGTGCCAGCAGGGACAGGGGCCTATCTGAGCAGTTCTTC.

In regard to this clonotype: This may come from a read error, since a much larger clone is one base off. CDR3 bases: TGTGCCAGCAGCTTAGGCGGGGGAGCCTCTGCTGAGCAGTACTTC. It is translated as CASSLGGGASAEQYF. This chain links TRBV7-2 with TRBJ2-7; 7 positions agree with TRBD2. Germline V lookup: CDR1 SGHTA, CDR2 FQGNSA. The CDR3 is made up of 15 amino acids. V shed 1 base, J shed 7 bases, and the junction held 10 bases outside the gene matches.

This clonotype was seen a handful of times. The V call is TRBV12-3 or TRBV12-4, the J call TRBJ1-1; D is unclear. The CDR3 is 12 residues long. The V gene lost 5 bases and the J gene lost 7 bases, with 11 bases spanning the gap. Written as DNA, the CDR3 is TGTGCCAGCAGTATGCGGGAGGGTGAAGCTTTCTTT. It is translated as CASSMREGEAFF.

Concerning this clonotype itself: Sequence at one end of the junction differs from germline and may be a read error. The CDR3 reads CAGSLGRQETQYF. DNA for the CDR3: TGTGCCGGCAGCTTAGGAAGACAAGAGACCCAGTACTTC. The chain uses TRBV11-2 and TRBJ2-5, with unresolved D. In germline, CDR1 is SGHAT, CDR2 FQNNGV. This CDR3 is 13 amino acids long.

The table lists this clonotype with many counts. The V and J genes are TRBV4-1 and TRBJ2-5, with a tentative D call TRBD1 (6 bases). Germline CDR1 is MGHRA and CDR2 is YSYEKL. V was trimmed by 2 bases and J by 4 bases, leaving 14 bases between them. The CDR3 length is 15 residues. CDR3 in amino acids: CASSQRTGLRETQYF. The CDR3, as DNA: TGCGCCAGCAGCCAAAGAACAGGGTTACGAGAGACCCAGTACTTC.